This note documents a single T cell receptor (beta chain) sequence. This sample was included in a study of blood T cell repertoires in COVID-19. Background on the study: COVID-19 samples collected from the United States, Italy and Spain covered acute and convalescent phases.

This CDR3 is built from 16 residues. Germline V CDR1 and CDR2: WSHSY, SAAADI. V was pared by 7 bases and J by 0 bases, with 10 bases of the junction left unmatched. Clones were read by immunoSEQ multiplex PCR, and TCRdb kept only the in-frame ones, dropping some. The table records around 93,000 clones, 75% to 85% of them present only once. The gene calls are TRBV10-2 and TRBJ2-3; 7 bases align to TRBD1. This receptor was identified in an elderly woman with acute or convalescent COVID-19. The source material was peripheral blood. CDR3 sequence reads: CASMLKQGISTDTQYF. Here the CDR3 DNA reads TGCGCCAGCATGCTAAAACAGGGGATAAGCACAGATACGCAGTATTTT.